Presented here are 29 T cell receptor beta chains from one specimen sequenced in a study of shared clonotypes between healthy human individuals. Repertoires were generated with immunoSEQ multiplex PCR, while TCRdb's copy carries only in-frame clones and drops some. Among roughly 2.6 million clones listed, about 92% were seen once. Sequencing input: naive CD4+ T cells sorted from blood. Subset: CD45RA+ positively selected. The receptors derive from a man aged 18 to 30 in good health.

V is TRBV6-5 and J is TRBJ1-2; D is uncertain. There are 13 residues in the CDR3. Germline CDR1 and CDR2: MNHEY and SVGAGI. The V and J ends lost 6 bases and 3 bases respectively, with 11 bases between them. DNA for the CDR3: TGTGCCAGCAGCCTGGACGGGCACTATGGCTACACCTTC. Translated: CASSLDGHYGYTF.

The chain combines TRBV7-8 with TRBJ2-2, with 15 positions matching TRBD2. This CDR3 has 16 amino acids. V trimming: 4 bases; J trimming: 6 bases; junction bases outside the gene matches: 3. In germline, CDR1 is SGHVS, CDR2 FQNEAQ. The CDR3 DNA is TGTGCCAGCAGCTCCGGGACTAGCGGGAGGCCCGGGGAGCTGTTTTTT. It translates to CASSSGTSGRPGELFF.

The V call is TRBV12-2, the J call TRBJ2-1; TRBD2, the D gene given by the table, was not confirmed from the DNA. TRBV12-2 counts as a pseudogene. The CDR3 consists of 19 residues. The CDR3 region has the DNA TGTGCAAGTCGCTTAACCTCCCTTGCGACTAGCGGGGCCTACAATGAGCAGTTCTTC. The encoded protein is CASRLTSLATSGAYNEQFF.

This clone was seen more than once but under ten times. CDR3 bases: TGCGCCAGCAGTGAGTGGGGACAGGTCTGGGAGCCCCAGCATTTT. Encoded protein: CASSEWGQVWEPQHF. The chain has TRBV10-1 and TRBJ1-5; 8 nucleotides line up with TRBD1. With V trimmed by 1 base and J by 8 bases, 7 bases remained unmatched. The CDR3 has 15 residues. The V gene's germline CDR1 is WNHNN and CDR2 SYGVQD (reference sequence).

The chain recombines TRBV28 with TRBJ1-1; 9 bases fit TRBD1. With 6 bases clipped from V and 6 bases from J, the junction kept 8 bases outside the gene matches. The CDR3 runs to 14 residues. CDR1 is MDHEN and CDR2 is SYDVKM in the germline V gene. CDR3 sequence: CASRTGQGVAEAFF. The CDR3 region has the DNA TGTGCCAGCAGAACGGGACAGGGAGTCGCTGAAGCTTTCTTT. Full variable domain (remainder filled in from reference TRBV28 and TRBJ1-1): DVKVTQSSRYLVKRTGEKVFLECVQDMDHENMFWYRQDPGLGLRLIYFSYDVKMKEKGDIPEGYSVSREKKERFSLILESASTNQTSMYLCASRTGQGVAEAFFGQGTRLTVV.

The chain combines TRBV6-1 with TRBJ2-5, with TRBD1 matching 7 bases. This CDR3 has 14 amino acids. V shed 4 bases and J 5 bases; nucleotides not matched to a gene: 7. In germline, CDR1 is MNHNS, CDR2 SASEGT. Here the CDR3 reads CASSVNRGSETQYF. CDR3 sequence (DNA): TGTGCCAGCAGTGTCAACAGGGGTAGCGAGACCCAGTACTTC.

This clone has a single count. J is TRBJ2-5 and V is TRBV7-2, with D tentatively TRBD2 (6 bases). This CDR3 has 15 amino acids. Looked up from germline, CDR1 is SGHTA and CDR2 is FQGNSA. The V gene lost 2 bases and the J gene lost 1 base, with 11 bases spanning the gap. CDR3 nucleotides: TGTGCCAGCAGCTTAAGCCCCGGGAGCCAAGAGACCCAGTACTTC. Translating it yields CASSLSPGSQETQYF.

This clone was recorded at least ten times. Other DNA sequences in the sample encode the same CDR3. This rearrangement joins TRBV5-1 to TRBJ1-1; D uncertain. V was clipped by 0 bases and J by 3 bases, with 6 bases between them. The CDR3 contains 13 residues. CDR1 SGHRS and CDR2 YFSETQ come from the germline V gene. The CDR3 sequence: CASSLEWDTEAFF. The CDR3 DNA sequence: TGCGCCAGCAGCTTGGAATGGGACACTGAAGCTTTCTTT.

The chain couples TRBV30 to TRBJ2-5, with D possibly TRBD1 on 6 matching bases. Germline lookup yields CDR1 GTSNPN and CDR2 SVGIG (reference sequence). Deletions cut 3 bases from V and 1 base from J, with 15 bases between. The CDR3 is 15 residues long. CDR3 nucleotides: TGTGCCTGGAGCCTGAGGGGACACCCCCAAGAGACCCAGTACTTC. Residues: CAWSLRGHPQETQYF.

The CDR3 sequence is CASSRRRWMNTEAFF. CDR3 DNA sequence: TGTGCCAGCAGCAGGCGACGGTGGATGAACACTGAAGCTTTCTTT. V is TRBV21-1 and J is TRBJ1-1. TRBV21-1 is termed a pseudogene. The CDR3 is made up of 15 amino acids.

The chain couples TRBV10-3 to TRBJ2-2, with D possibly matching TRBD1 (6 bases). The CDR3 has 16 residues. With 7 bases removed from V and 2 bases from J, the gap between germline ends came to 17 bases. Germline V lookup: CDR1 ENHRY, CDR2 SYGVKD. The CDR3 DNA is TGTGCCATCACTCCTGCCCGGGACATAAACACCGGGGAGCTGTTTTTT. This encodes CAITPARDINTGELFF.

This chain joins TRBV19 and TRBJ2-3; perhaps TRBD1 as D (7 bases). Between the trimmed V and J ends, which lost 7 bases and 5 bases, there was a span of 19 bases. The CDR3 contains 15 residues. Germline CDR1 is LNHDA and CDR2 is SQIVND (reference sequence). CDR3 in DNA: TGTGCCAGTACCCTGAGGGGGCTGGGGGGAGATACGCAGTATTTT. It is translated as CASTLRGLGGDTQYF.

In regard to this clone: Other DNA sequences from this sample encode an identical CDR3 as well. The chain is built from TRBV30 and TRBJ2-2, with D perhaps matching TRBD2 (6 bases). The germline CDR1 and CDR2 sequences are GTSNPN and SVGIG (reference sequence). CDR3 length: 13 residues. V lost 5 bases and J lost 4, with 11 bases in between. The CDR3 coding sequence is TGTGCCTGGTCTGGGGGAGGCACCGGGGAGCTGTTTTTT. It is translated as CAWSGGGTGELFF.

The chain joins TRBV6-1 to TRBJ1-5; 7 bases agree with TRBD1. Losses at the gene ends were 6 bases for V and 3 bases for J; bases not matched to a gene: 2. CDR3 size: 13 residues. CDR1 is MNHNS and CDR2 is SASEGT in the germline V gene. In DNA, the CDR3 is TGTGCCAGCAGAGGACAGGACAATCAGCCCCAGCATTTT. It translates to CASRGQDNQPQHF.

As for this clone: Other DNA sequences in the sample encode the same CDR3. The V call is TRBV5-1, the J call TRBJ2-3, with 15 bases lining up with TRBD2. With V trimmed by 7 bases and J by 3 bases, 6 bases remained unmatched. Germline lookup yields CDR1 SGHRS and CDR2 YFSETQ. The CDR3 runs to 16 residues. DNA of the CDR3: TGCGCCAGCTCCCCGGGACTAGCGGGGGGTACAGATACGCAGTATTTT. This codes for CASSPGLAGGTDTQYF.

This chain uses TRBV9 with TRBJ1-4, with D possibly matching TRBD1 (6 bases). The CDR3 extends over 14 amino acids. V shed 0 bases and J shed 10 bases, with 13 bases lying between them. Germline V gives CDR1 SGDLS, CDR2 YYNGEE. CDR3 DNA sequence: TGTGCCAGCAGCGTAGGACAGGTAGACGGAAAACTGTTTTTT. Its protein product is CASSVGQVDGKLFF.

The CDR3 region is CASSQGGVKNIQYF. CDR3 sequence (DNA): TGTGCCAGCAGCCAAGGTGGGGTAAAAAACATTCAGTACTTC. The genes are TRBV14 and TRBJ2-4; the D is unclear. V shed 1 base and J shed 4 bases, with 8 bases lying between them. This CDR3 spans 14 amino acids. Germline CDR1 reads SGHDN; CDR2 reads FVKESK.

The chain combines TRBV7-2 with TRBJ1-1; perhaps TRBD1 as D (5 bases). The length of the CDR3 is 14 residues. V lost 4 bases to trimming and J lost 7 bases, with 16 bases between them. Germline V gives CDR1 SGHTA, CDR2 FQGNSA. CDR3 sequence (DNA): TGTGCCAGCAGCTCCTCCAGTGGGCAGGGTGAAGCTTTCTTT. It yields the protein CASSSSSGQGEAFF.

The chain is built from TRBV7-9 and TRBJ1-2; no reliable D call. V dropped 2 bases and J dropped 0 bases, with 7 bases sitting between them. Germline-derived CDR1 and CDR2 are SEHNR and FQNEAQ (reference sequence). This CDR3 comprises 14 residues. The CDR3, as DNA: TGTGCCAGCAGCTTAAGTGCAACTAACTATGGCTACACCTTC. Its translation is CASSLSATNYGYTF.

V and J are TRBV5-1 and TRBJ1-6; 8 bases are a match to TRBD1. The J segment lost 2 bases and the V segment lost 3 bases, leaving 7 bases of the junction unmatched. This CDR3 region has 17 residues. The V gene's germline CDR1 is SGHRS and CDR2 YFSETQ. The CDR3: CASSSLSGGTYNSPLHF. The CDR3 nucleotides are TGCGCCAGCAGCTCGCTTTCAGGGGGCACCTATAATTCACCCCTCCACTTT.

The chain employs TRBV5-1 and TRBJ2-2, with TRBD1 matching 10 bases. The CDR3 length is 17 residues. Germline values: CDR1 SGHRS, CDR2 YFSETQ. V lost 0 bases to trimming and J lost 6 bases; unmatched junction nucleotides: 8. CDR3 sequence: CASSLAPDRGPSGELFF. In nucleotides, the CDR3 is TGCGCCAGCAGCTTGGCTCCTGACAGGGGGCCTTCCGGGGAGCTGTTTTTT.

A note on this clone: Mismatch with germline at one junction end may stem from a read error. The chain links TRBV28 to TRBJ1-2; 10 bases are shared with TRBD1. The germline V gene encodes CDR1 MDHEN and CDR2 SYDVKM. CDR3 length equals 12 residues. The CDR3 coding sequence is TGTGCAAGCAGCGACAGGGGGCGTAGCTACACCTTC. Residues: CASSDRGRSYTF.

V gene TRBV7-9 combines with J gene TRBJ1-2; D may be TRBD1 (5 bases). The CDR3 runs to 15 residues. Trimming stripped 5 bases from V and 6 bases from J, with 19 bases between. Germline lookup yields CDR1 SEHNR and CDR2 FQNEAQ (reference sequence). The CDR3 region is CASSLPGKTRHGYTF. Here the CDR3 DNA reads TGTGCCAGCAGCCTACCAGGGAAGACTAGACATGGCTACACCTTC.

The V and J genes are TRBV4-2 and TRBJ2-5; 10 nucleotides align to TRBD2. The CDR3 extends over 13 amino acids. Trimming took 0 bases from V and 11 from J; bases not matched to a gene: 3. Germline CDR1 LGHNA, CDR2 YNFKEQ. This chain's CDR3 is CASSQDSGLAQYF. CDR3 nucleotide sequence: TGTGCCAGCAGCCAAGATTCGGGACTAGCGCAGTACTTC.

The V and J genes are TRBV4-3 and TRBJ1-1, with D unclear. The CDR3 spans 15 residues. V lost 0 bases, J lost 0 bases, and 8 bases lay in between. In germline, CDR1 is LGHNA, CDR2 YSLEER. CDR3 in DNA: TGCGCCAGCAGCCAAGAACTCGGATTGAACACTGAAGCTTTCTTT. Protein: CASSQELGLNTEAFF.

The DNA for the CDR3 is TGTGCCAGCAGTGGGACCCTTATACTAGCGGGAGTTCGCGAGCAGTACTTC. This codes for CASSGTLILAGVREQYF. The V gene is TRBV6-1, the J gene TRBJ2-7, with 11 bases lining up with TRBD2. The CDR3 consists of 17 residues. Germline-derived CDR1 and CDR2 are MNHNS and SASEGT. With V trimmed by 4 bases and J by 6 bases, 14 bases remained unmatched.

The V call is TRBV5-6, the J call TRBJ1-5; D is ambiguous. Trimming removed 1 base from V and 0 bases from J, with 8 bases in between. The CDR3 runs 15 residues. Germline-derived CDR1 and CDR2 are SGHDT and YYEEEE. The CDR3 nucleotides are TGTGCCAGCAGCTTGAATAACTATAGCAATCAGCCCCAGCATTTT. Translating gives CASSLNNYSNQPQHF.

V gene TRBV9 combines with J gene TRBJ2-7; D gene unclear. The germline V gene encodes CDR1 SGDLS and CDR2 YYNGEE. Trimming removed 1 base from V and 3 bases from J, with 11 bases in between. The CDR3 length is 14 residues. CDR3 sequence (DNA): TGTGCCAGCAGCGTAAACCAGAACTACTACGAGCAGTACTTC. Encoded protein: CASSVNQNYYEQYF.

The chain combines TRBV2 with TRBJ1-6, with 8 positions matching TRBD1. J lost 7 bases, V lost 2 bases, and 4 bases had no gene match. The V gene's germline CDR1 is SNHLY and CDR2 FYNNEI. The CDR3 is 15 amino acids. The CDR3 DNA reads TGTGCCAGCAGTGAACAGGGGGCTGGGAATTCACCCCTCCACTTT. This codes for CASSEQGAGNSPLHF.